These 14 T cell receptor beta chains originate from one sample sequenced in a study of cytomegalovirus exposure and HLA in healthy donors. The PCR ran on 60 Vbeta and 13 Jbeta primers. Here immunoSEQ multiplex PCR was the method, and the copy in TCRdb shows in-frame clones only, minus some. Of approximately 220,000 clones listed, over 80% are singletons. Specimen: PBMCs. The receptor source for this set is a boy younger than 10 in good health and CMV-seronegative.

This chain connects TRBV9 to TRBJ2-7; D not resolved. Germline CDR1 and CDR2: SGDLS and YYNGEE. The CDR3 is made up of 16 amino acids. The germline V and J ends were trimmed by 0 bases and 3 bases, with 16 bases remaining between them. The CDR3 reads CASSVDSGGAFYEQYF. The CDR3 DNA follows: TGTGCCAGCAGCGTAGACTCTGGCGGAGCTTTCTACGAGCAGTACTTC.

This chain connects TRBV21-1 to TRBJ2-2; the D call TRBD1 from the table was never checked on the DNA. TRBV21-1 has pseudogene status. The CDR3 runs to 17 residues. This chain's CDR3 is CASSKEEEGGNTGELFF. CDR3 bases: TGTGCCAGCAGCAAAGAAGAGGAAGGGGGAAACACCGGGGAGCTGTTTTTT.

The chain has TRBV2 and TRBJ2-2; TRBD2 agrees at 11 bases. The CDR3 length is 16 residues. Trimming cost V 10 bases and J 7 bases; bases outside gene matches: 14. CDR1 SNHLY and CDR2 FYNNEI come from the germline V gene. The CDR3 reads CATYILSGRAVGELFF. In DNA form, the CDR3 reads TGTGCCACCTACATACTTAGCGGGAGGGCGGTCGGGGAGCTGTTTTTT.

This chain links TRBV11-2 with TRBJ1-3, with a tentative D call TRBD1 (5 bases). Germline lookup yields CDR1 SGHAT and CDR2 FQNNGV. The CDR3 length is 17 residues. Deletions cut 5 bases from V and 4 bases from J, with 21 bases between. As DNA, the CDR3 is TGTGCCAGCAGCACAGGACGGTTGGTGAGATCGGGAAACACCATATATTTT. It is translated as CASSTGRLVRSGNTIYF.

A remark on this clone: The same CDR3 is also encoded by other DNA sequences in this sample. The chain recombines TRBV2 with TRBJ1-5; D possibly corresponds to TRBD1 (5 bases). This CDR3 is 13 amino acids long. With 3 bases removed from V and 15 bases from J, the gap between germline ends came to 18 bases. CDR1 SNHLY and CDR2 FYNNEI come from the germline V gene. In nucleotides, the CDR3 is TGTGCCAGCAGTGATTTAAGGGGCAGCCCTTCGCATTTT. Translation gives CASSDLRGSPSHF.

This chain joins TRBV2 and TRBJ2-6, with 7 bases that match TRBD1. Unmatched junction bases numbered 4, after V lost 4 bases and J lost 1 base. Germline loops: CDR1 SNHLY, CDR2 FYNNEI. This CDR3 region has 16 residues. CDR3 in DNA: TGTGCCAGCAGTGTCGACAGGGAGTCTGGGGCCAACGTCCTGACTTTC. Amino acid sequence: CASSVDRESGANVLTF.

About this clone: The same CDR3 also results from other DNA sequences found in this sample. This sequence joins TRBV5-1 and TRBJ2-7, with 7 bases fitting TRBD1. Germline loops: CDR1 SGHRS, CDR2 YFSETQ. CDR3 length: 14 residues. J lost 1 base, V lost 0 bases, and 1 base had no gene match. CDR3 loop: CASSLDRGSYEQYF. The CDR3 bases are TGCGCCAGCAGCTTGGACAGGGGATCCTACGAGCAGTACTTC.

The CDR3: CITGTPLGAYF. CDR3 bases: TGTATTACAGGGACCCCCTTAGGCGCGTACTTC. J is TRBJ2-5 and V is TRBV6-6, with TRBD1 as a possible D gene (6 bases). CDR3 length: 11 amino acids. Germline loops: CDR1 MNHNY, CDR2 SVGAGI (reference sequence).

The gene calls are TRBV27 and TRBJ2-1, with 9 bases aligning to TRBD2. The ends lost 5 bases at V and 9 bases at J; junction bases unmatched: 5. This CDR3 spans 13 amino acids. CDR1 and CDR2 (germline): MNHEY, SMNVEV (reference sequence). CDR3 in DNA: TGTGCCAGCAGTGCGGGGGGGAGTGGTGAGCAGTTCTTC. It codes for CASSAGGSGEQFF.

The rearrangement uses TRBV9 and TRBJ2-1, with TRBD2 matching over 7 bases. The V gene's germline CDR1 is SGDLS and CDR2 YYNGEE. The trim removed 5 bases at V and 3 bases at J, leaving 5 bases unmatched. CDR3 length: 14 residues. The CDR3 here is CASSSGRYYNEQFF. The CDR3 DNA reads TGTGCCAGCAGTAGCGGGCGGTACTACAATGAGCAGTTCTTC.

J is TRBJ2-5 and V is TRBV6-1; possible D gene TRBD2, 6 bases. The DNA end lines up better with TRBJ2-7; the J call may be wrong. The CDR3 consists of 15 residues. Per germline, CDR1 MNHNS and CDR2 SASEGT. CDR3 protein: CASSGPQAGYYEQYF. CDR3 sequence (DNA): TGTGCCAGCAGTGGGCCGCAAGCGGGTTACTACGAGCAGTACTTC.

Only one count was recorded for this clone. This chain connects TRBV7-8 to TRBJ2-2, with 8 positions matching TRBD1. The germline gives CDR1 SGHVS, CDR2 FQNEAQ. The V and J ends lost 5 bases and 2 bases, in that order; junction bases with no gene match: 10. This CDR3 region has 17 residues. The CDR3 DNA sequence: TGTGCCAGCAGCACCAGGACAGGGCGACTCAACACCGGGGAGCTGTTTTTT. This translates into CASSTRTGRLNTGELFF.

The V call is TRBV30, the J call TRBJ1-4; the match to TRBD1 covers 9 bases. V trimming: 2 bases; J trimming: 5 bases; junction bases outside the gene matches: 3. This CDR3 comprises 14 residues. Germline-derived CDR1 and CDR2 are GTSNPN and SVGIG (reference sequence). The CDR3 loop reads CAWSRQGVNEKLFF. In nucleotides, the CDR3 is TGTGCCTGGAGTCGACAGGGGGTCAATGAAAAACTGTTTTTT.

V is TRBV4-1 and J is TRBJ2-1, with TRBD2 matching 9 bases. CDR3 length equals 15 residues. The V and J ends lost 4 bases and 8 bases, in that order; junction bases with no gene match: 9. The germline gives CDR1 MGHRA, CDR2 YSYEKL. As DNA, the CDR3 is TGCGCCAGCAGCCGCCAAAAGGAGCGGGAGGATGAGCAGTTCTTC. Translation: CASSRQKEREDEQFF.